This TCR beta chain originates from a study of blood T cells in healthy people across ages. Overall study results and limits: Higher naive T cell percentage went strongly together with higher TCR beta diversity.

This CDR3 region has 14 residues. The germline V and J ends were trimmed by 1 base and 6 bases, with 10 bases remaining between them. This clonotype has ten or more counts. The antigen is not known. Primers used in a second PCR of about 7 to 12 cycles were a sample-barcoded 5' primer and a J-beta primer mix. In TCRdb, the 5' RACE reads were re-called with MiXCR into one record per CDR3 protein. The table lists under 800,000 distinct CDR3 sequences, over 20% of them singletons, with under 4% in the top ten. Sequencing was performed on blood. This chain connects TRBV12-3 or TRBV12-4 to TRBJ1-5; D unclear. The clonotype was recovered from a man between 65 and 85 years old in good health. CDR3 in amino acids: CASSLVAASQPQHF. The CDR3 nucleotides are TGTGCCAGCAGTTTAGTGGCGGCGAGTCAGCCCCAGCATTTT.